These 27 T cell receptor beta chains share one sample of origin, sequenced in a study of blood T cell repertoires in COVID-19. Profiling relied on immunoSEQ multiplex PCR, and the TCRdb table lists in-frame clones only, not all of them. The sample comprises some 120,000 clones, about 80% of which are singletons, and just under 25% rests with the top ten. The sequencing input was peripheral blood. The source is a human donor in a cohort sampled during active COVID-19.

This clone was seen only a few times. V usage is TRBV5-4 and J usage is TRBJ1-1; D might be TRBD1 (6 bases). CDR1 and CDR2 (germline): SGHNT, YYREEE (reference sequence). Trimming removed 4 bases from V and 1 base from J, with 14 bases in between. CDR3 length: 15 residues. The DNA of the CDR3 is TGTGCCAGCAGCCTCGGGACACCTAAGAACACTGAAGCTTTCTTT. Its translation: CASSLGTPKNTEAFF.

The chain recombines TRBV4-2 with TRBJ1-1, with TRBD1 matching over 10 bases. CDR3 length equals 17 residues. Germline V gives CDR1 LGHNA, CDR2 YNFKEQ. The V gene end was trimmed by 1 base and the J gene end by 5 bases; junction bases not matched to a gene: 10. CDR3 sequence: CASSQVIRGQGRTEAFF. The CDR3 DNA is TGTGCCAGCAGCCAAGTCATTCGGGGACAGGGGCGGACTGAAGCTTTCTTT.

The chain recombines TRBV19 with TRBJ1-1; D gene unclear. The CDR3 consists of 15 residues. The V end lost 3 bases, the J end lost 5 bases, and 16 bases lay between the germline ends. Germline-derived CDR1 and CDR2 are LNHDA and SQIVND (reference sequence). The DNA of the CDR3 is TGTGCCAGTAGTATGTCCCAGGCGGGAGCGACTGAAGCTTTCTTT. This sequence encodes CASSMSQAGATEAFF. The variable domain in full, with the rest retrieved from reference TRBV19 and TRBJ1-1, is DGGITQSPKYLFRKEGQNVTLSCEQNLNHDAMYWYRQDPGQGLRLIYYSQIVNDFQKGDIAEGYSVSREKKESFPLTVTSAQKNPTAFYLCASSMSQAGATEAFFGQGTRLTVV.

The chain joins TRBV2 to TRBJ1-6; 8 nucleotides agree with TRBD1. V shed 1 base, J shed 8 bases, and the junction held 4 bases outside the gene matches. The CDR3 is made up of 15 amino acids. Germline V gives CDR1 SNHLY, CDR2 FYNNEI. The CDR3 spells CASSEVGTGYSPLHF. The CDR3 bases are TGTGCCAGCAGTGAAGTCGGGACAGGATATTCACCCCTCCACTTT. The full variable domain, in which reference TRBV2 and TRBJ1-6 provide the parts outside the CDR3, is EPEVTQTPSHQVTQMGQEVILRCVPISNHLYFYWYRQILGQKVEFLVSFYNNEISEKSEIFDDQFSVERPDGSNFTLKIRSTKLEDSAMYFCASSEVGTGYSPLHFGNGTRLTVT.

This clone was seen only once. The chain has TRBV4-2 and TRBJ1-1; D gene unclear. V shed 3 bases and J shed 0 bases, with 8 bases lying between them. This CDR3 comprises 14 residues. Germline V gene lookup returns CDR1 LGHNA and CDR2 YNFKEQ. The CDR3 is CASSQEYMNTEAFF. Here the CDR3 DNA reads TGTGCCAGCAGCCAGGAGTACATGAACACTGAAGCTTTCTTT.

This clone has more than one count but fewer than ten. The rearrangement links TRBV6-6 to TRBJ1-1, with D hard to call. V lost 7 bases, J lost 2 bases, and 5 bases lay in between. CDR1 and CDR2 from the germline V gene are MNHNY and SVGAGI (reference sequence). The CDR3 has 11 residues. The CDR3 is CASTINTEAFF. CDR3 DNA sequence: TGTGCCAGCACTATTAACACTGAAGCTTTCTTT.

This clone has a single count. A junction end diverges from the germline sequence, so it may reflect a read error. The chain recombines TRBV29-1 with TRBJ1-1; D remains unclear. The germline V gene encodes CDR1 SQVTM and CDR2 ANQGSEA. CDR3 length: 13 amino acids. The CDR3 DNA follows: TGCAGCGTTGAAGTCCAAATCGACACCGAAGCTTTCTTT. This sequence encodes CSVEVQIDTEAFF.

The J gene is TRBJ2-1, the V gene TRBV20-1, with D perhaps matching TRBD1 (6 bases). CDR3 length: 17 residues. Germline CDR1 is DFQATT and CDR2 is SNEGSKA (reference sequence). Trimming left V 3 bases short and J 1 base short, with 19 bases between. This CDR3 is CSASLYERGSSYNEQFF. The CDR3 coding sequence is TGCAGTGCTAGTCTCTATGAAAGGGGGAGTTCCTACAATGAGCAGTTCTTC.

The V and J genes are TRBV21-1 and TRBJ1-5; the table's D call of TRBD1 was not tested on the DNA. TRBV21-1 represents a pseudogene. CDR3 length: 16 amino acids. The DNA for the CDR3 is TGTGCCAGCAGCTTTCGACAGGGCTATAGCAATCAGCCCCAGCATTTT. It codes for CASSFRQGYSNQPQHF.

The rearrangement joins TRBV3-1 (or the pseudogene TRBV3-2) to TRBJ2-5, with 7 bases matching TRBD2. Germline values: CDR1 LGHDT, CDR2 YNNKEL (reference sequence). Germline trimming cut 4 bases from V and 1 base from J; bases unmatched to any gene: 12. The CDR3 totals 17 residues. In DNA form, the CDR3 reads TGTGCCAGCAGCCCTACGGTTGGGGGGGGACTCCAAGAGACCCAGTACTTC. Protein product: CASSPTVGGGLQETQYF.

J is TRBJ1-1 and V is TRBV11-1; TRBD1 matches 7 bases. This CDR3 has 14 residues. The V gene's germline CDR1 is SGHAT and CDR2 FQDESV (reference sequence). V was pared by 3 bases and J by 1 base, with 2 bases of the junction left unmatched. As DNA, the CDR3 is TGTGCCAGCAGCTTCGGGACAGCGAACACTGAAGCTTTCTTT. This translates into CASSFGTANTEAFF.

This chain joins TRBV28 and TRBJ2-1; 10 bases are a match to TRBD2. V trimming: 8 bases; J trimming: 5 bases; junction bases outside the gene matches: 9. CDR1 is MDHEN and CDR2 is SYDVKM in the germline V gene. The length of the CDR3 is 15 residues. Here the CDR3 DNA reads TGTGCCAGCCTGACCGGGACTAGCGCAAACAATGAGCAGTTCTTC. Translation gives CASLTGTSANNEQFF.

The genes are TRBV4-3 and TRBJ2-1; no clear D. Germline V gene sequence: CDR1 LGHNA, CDR2 YSLEER. This CDR3 has 15 residues. The ends were cut back, 1 base at V and 0 bases at J, with 7 bases in the middle. In nucleotides, the CDR3 is TGCGCCAGCAGCCAAGGAATGAGCTCCTACAATGAGCAGTTCTTC. Protein sequence: CASSQGMSSYNEQFF.

The chain carries TRBV3-1 (or the pseudogene TRBV3-2) and TRBJ1-3; D unclear. The CDR3 covers 15 residues. Germline V CDR1 and CDR2: LGHDT, YNNKEL (reference sequence). Trimming left V 0 bases short and J 2 bases short, with 8 bases between. In DNA, the CDR3 is TGTGCCAGCAGCCAAGACGGGTCACCTGGAAACACCATATATTTT. This sequence encodes CASSQDGSPGNTIYF.

The rearrangement joins TRBV19 to TRBJ2-7, with TRBD2 matching over 13 bases. The CDR3 totals 16 residues. Germline CDR1 reads LNHDA; CDR2 reads SQIVND (reference sequence). The ends lost 5 bases at V and 6 bases at J; junction bases unmatched: 10. CDR3 region: CASSVPGLAGNVEQYF. In nucleotides, the CDR3 is TGTGCCAGTAGTGTACCGGGACTAGCGGGAAACGTCGAGCAGTACTTC.

CDR3 sequence reads: CVTRLAGAPYNEQFF. In DNA form, the CDR3 reads TGTGTCACCAGACTAGCGGGAGCTCCCTACAATGAGCAGTTCTTC. This sequence joins TRBV6-5 and TRBJ2-1, with TRBD2 matching 12 bases. This CDR3 spans 15 amino acids. Germline CDR1 reads MNHEY; CDR2 reads SVGAGI.

This chain uses TRBV4-2 with TRBJ2-5; D is ambiguous. Trimming shortened V by 1 base and J by 0 bases, and 9 bases separated the two germline ends. Germline CDR1 is LGHNA and CDR2 is YNFKEQ. The CDR3 is 15 residues long. CDR3 nucleotide sequence: TGTGCCAGCAGCCAAGTGGGCGACAACCAAGAGACCCAGTACTTC. Translating gives CASSQVGDNQETQYF.

The chain combines TRBV28 with TRBJ2-3, with 8 nucleotides matching TRBD2. V shed 5 bases, J shed 11 bases, and the junction held 27 bases outside the gene matches. Germline CDR1 reads MDHEN; CDR2 reads SYDVKM. The CDR3 has 19 amino acids. CDR3 protein: CASSRPGAGVAGISWGQYF. The CDR3, as DNA: TGTGCCAGCAGTCGCCCAGGGGCGGGGGTAGCGGGGATATCCTGGGGGCAGTATTTT.

This chain uses TRBV7-8 with TRBJ2-1; no clear D. Germline V gene lookup returns CDR1 SGHVS and CDR2 FQNEAQ. The CDR3 totals 16 residues. V lost 7 bases and J 0 bases, leaving 16 bases between the germline ends. CDR3 coding DNA: TGTGCCAGCATCCCCTCACGGTGGAGCTCCTACAATGAGCAGTTCTTC. Amino acid sequence: CASIPSRWSSYNEQFF.

This chain connects TRBV10-3 to TRBJ2-2, with TRBD1 identical over 9 bases. The CDR3 has 14 amino acids. Germline V CDR1 and CDR2: ENHRY, SYGVKD. After removal of 6 bases from V and 7 bases from J, the junction contained 6 bases not matched to a gene. DNA of the CDR3: TGTGCCATCAGAGGACAGGGGAGAGGCGGGGAGCTGTTTTTT. The encoded protein is CAIRGQGRGGELFF.

The rearrangement uses TRBV25-1 and TRBJ1-3; D is uncertain. Germline V gene lookup returns CDR1 MGHDK and CDR2 SYGVNS. V lost 8 bases and J lost 2, with 7 bases in between. This CDR3 comprises 12 residues. CDR3 bases: TGTGCCAGCCATGGAGCTGGAAACACCATATATTTT. Its translation: CASHGAGNTIYF.

The chain carries TRBV5-1 and TRBJ2-1, with TRBD1 matching 8 bases. With V trimmed by 0 bases and J by 6 bases, 5 bases remained unmatched. The CDR3 length is 15 residues. CDR1 is SGHRS, CDR2 YFSETQ, per germline. The CDR3 DNA reads TGCGCCAGCAGCTTGGTCGGACAGGGACTCAATGAGCAGTTCTTC. Amino acids: CASSLVGQGLNEQFF.

The rearrangement uses TRBV2 and TRBJ1-4; unclear D gene. Germline CDR1 is SNHLY and CDR2 is FYNNEI. V shed 7 bases and J shed 5 bases, with 11 bases lying between them. This CDR3 spans 13 amino acids. The CDR3 DNA reads TGTGCCAGCACCGGGTCAGAGAATGAAAAACTGTTTTTT. Protein sequence: CASTGSENEKLFF.

J is TRBJ2-3 and V is TRBV7-2; D might be TRBD1 (6 bases). Per the germline V gene, CDR1 is SGHTA and CDR2 is FQGNSA. V shed 0 bases and J shed 2 bases, with 9 bases lying between them. The CDR3 is 15 amino acids. The CDR3 is CASSLAGALTDTQYF. The CDR3 DNA is TGTGCCAGCAGCTTAGCGGGGGCCCTCACAGATACGCAGTATTTT. Supplemented by reference TRBV7-2 and TRBJ2-3, the full variable domain reads GAGVSQSPSNKVTEKGKDVELRCDPISGHTALYWYRQSLGQGLEFLIYFQGNSAPDKSGLPSDRFSAERTGGSVSTLTIQRTQQEDSAVYLCASSLAGALTDTQYFGPGTRLTVL.

V usage is TRBV11-3 and J usage is TRBJ2-7; the match to TRBD2 covers 11 bases. The trim removed 5 bases at V and 4 bases at J, leaving 4 bases unmatched. The CDR3 totals 14 residues. CDR1 and CDR2 from the germline V gene are SGHNT and YENEEA. The CDR3 loop is CASSAGTSGYEQYF. In nucleotides, the CDR3 is TGTGCCAGCAGCGCCGGGACTAGCGGATACGAGCAGTACTTC.

This rearrangement joins TRBV29-1 to TRBJ2-1; 9 bases map to TRBD2. Germline lookup yields CDR1 SQVTM and CDR2 ANQGSEA. The CDR3 has 13 amino acids. The V and J ends lost 4 bases and 4 bases, in that order; junction bases with no gene match: 2. The CDR3 DNA reads as TGCAGCGTTGGCGGGGGGGCTTACAATGAGCAGTTCTTC. Encoded protein: CSVGGGAYNEQFF.

The chain combines TRBV27 with TRBJ2-1, with D uncertain. CDR1 is MNHEY and CDR2 is SMNVEV in the germline V gene (reference sequence). The CDR3 covers 17 residues. V was trimmed by 5 bases and J by 3 bases, leaving 20 bases between them. CDR3 protein: CASSHTLGSDDYNEQFF. CDR3 nucleotides: TGTGCCAGCAGTCATACGTTGGGCAGTGACGACTACAATGAGCAGTTCTTC.